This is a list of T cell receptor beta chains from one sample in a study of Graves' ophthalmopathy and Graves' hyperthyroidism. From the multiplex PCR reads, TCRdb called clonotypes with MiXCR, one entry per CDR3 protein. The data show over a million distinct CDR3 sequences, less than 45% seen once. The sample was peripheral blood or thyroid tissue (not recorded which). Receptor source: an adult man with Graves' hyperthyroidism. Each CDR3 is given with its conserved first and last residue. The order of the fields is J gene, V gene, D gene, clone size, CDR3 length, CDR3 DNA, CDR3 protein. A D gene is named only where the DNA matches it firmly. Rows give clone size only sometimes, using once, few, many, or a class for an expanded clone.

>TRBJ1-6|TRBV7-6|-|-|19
TGTGCCAGCAGCCAAGATCTGCCAGGGGCTGGCTCCTATAATTCACCCCTCCACTTT
CASSQDLPGAGSYNSPLHF
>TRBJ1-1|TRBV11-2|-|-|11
TGTGCCAGCAGCTTAGTAGTGAGAGCTTTCTTT
CASSLVVRAFF
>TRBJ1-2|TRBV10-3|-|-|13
TGTGCCATCAGTGACAGGGAAAACTATGGCTACACCTTC
CAISDRENYGYTF
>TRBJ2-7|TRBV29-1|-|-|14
TGCAGCGCCCGACCGGACAGTCTTACCTACGAGCAGTACTTC
CSARPDSLTYEQYF
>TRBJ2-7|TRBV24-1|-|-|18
TGTGCCACCAGTGATTCAGGCAATGCGGATGCTCACTCCTACGAGCAGTACTTC
CATSDSGNADAHSYEQYF
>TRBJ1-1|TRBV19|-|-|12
TGTGCCAGTAGTGCCGGACCCATTGAAGCTTTCTTT
CASSAGPIEAFF
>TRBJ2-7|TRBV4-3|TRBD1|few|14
TGCGCCAGCAGCCTTTCGGACAGGGACCACGAGCAGTACTTC
CASSLSDRDHEQYF
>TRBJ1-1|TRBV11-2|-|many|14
TGTGCCAGCAGCTTCTGGCGCCAATTCACTGAAGCTTTCTTT
CASSFWRQFTEAFF
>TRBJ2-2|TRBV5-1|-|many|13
TGCGCCAGCAGCGCTGGTACCACCGGGGAGCTGTTTTTT
CASSAGTTGELFF
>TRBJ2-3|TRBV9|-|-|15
TGTGCCAGCAGCCAAGTGGGGGTGAGCACAGATACGCAGTATTTT
CASSQVGVSTDTQYF
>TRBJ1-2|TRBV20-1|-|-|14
TGCAGTGCTAGAGATCTAGACGGTATAATGGGCTACACCTTC
CSARDLDGIMGYTF
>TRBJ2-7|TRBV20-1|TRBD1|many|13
TGCAGTGCAAGGGACAGGGTTGACTACGAGCAGTACTTC
CSARDRVDYEQYF
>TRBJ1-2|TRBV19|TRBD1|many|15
TGTGCCAGTAGTATAGCCAAGGGGGCGGCAGGCGGCTACACCTTC
CASSIAKGAAGGYTF